This note documents a single T cell receptor (beta chain) sequence. Its antigen is unidentified. Repertoires were generated with immunoSEQ multiplex PCR, while TCRdb's copy carries only in-frame clones and drops some. The sample lists 150,000 to 200,000 clones; approximately 80% were seen once. The entry originates in a study of cytomegalovirus exposure and HLA in healthy donors. Separation from the roughly 680-subject first cohort characterized the roughly 110-subject validation cohort, to which the donors belonged. The germline V gene has CDR1 MNHNS and CDR2 SASEGT. V was clipped by 6 bases and J by 6 bases, with 9 bases between them. This CDR3 comprises 11 residues. General study findings and limits: Rare sequences made up most TCRs, while some public TCRs were found in many donors. The tendency of first-cohort TCR clusters to co-occur in the 95 to 150 validation repertoires was the finding of a later analysis. Researchers catalogued roughly 170 TCR beta chains as cytomegalovirus-associated.

This sequence joins TRBV6-1 and TRBJ2-7; D remains unclear. The sample taken for sequencing was PBMCs. This receptor was obtained from a man between 25 and 39 years old in good health and CMV-seropositive. CDR3 region: CASSLLVEQYF. CDR3 DNA sequence: TGTGCCAGCAGCCTCCTAGTCGAGCAGTACTTC.